This paragraph reports one T cell receptor beta chain. This sample stems from a study of blood T cell repertoires in COVID-19. As for the study in general: The study drew acute and convalescent COVID-19 samples from the United States, Italy and Spain. From T cells, B-cell-depleted T cells, or PBMCs came the material, which was cDNA or gDNA.

Some clones are missing from TCRdb's copy, which holds only in-frame ones; the method was immunoSEQ multiplex PCR. Found here are 100,000 or so clones, about 89% of them singletons; the top ten hold over 15%. The sequence came from a human donor with acute or convalescent COVID-19. The donor label of this sample is uncertain. Sequencing input: peripheral blood.

The DNA of the CDR3 is TGTGCCAGCAGGTGGGGACAGGGAAAAGATACGCAGTATTTT. Protein: CASRWGQGKDTQYF. This chain links TRBV28 with TRBJ2-3; 9 positions match TRBD1. This CDR3 spans 14 amino acids. Germline V gene data show CDR1 as MDHEN and CDR2 as SYDVKM. V shed 6 bases, J shed 5 bases, and the junction held 6 bases outside the gene matches.